This T cell receptor beta chain was recovered during a study of blood T cell repertoires in COVID-19. Study-wide background: From the United States, Italy and Spain came samples of acute and convalescent COVID-19.

Only in-frame clones appear in the TCRdb table, and some are missing; sequencing was by immunoSEQ multiplex PCR. The sample lists 45,000 to 70,000 clones, roughly 89% occurring once. The sequencing input was peripheral blood. The TCR comes from a woman aged 55-70 years with COVID-19, enrolled during active disease.

DNA of the CDR3: TGTGCCAGCAGCCTGCCTGGAAGGGGGGGTGGCTACACCTTC. It specifies CASSLPGRGGGYTF. The V call is TRBV28, the J call TRBJ1-2; the D gene is possibly TRBD1 (6 bases). Per the germline V gene, CDR1 is MDHEN and CDR2 is SYDVKM. The CDR3 extends over 14 amino acids. Trimming shortened V by 6 bases and J by 7 bases, and 18 bases separated the two germline ends.